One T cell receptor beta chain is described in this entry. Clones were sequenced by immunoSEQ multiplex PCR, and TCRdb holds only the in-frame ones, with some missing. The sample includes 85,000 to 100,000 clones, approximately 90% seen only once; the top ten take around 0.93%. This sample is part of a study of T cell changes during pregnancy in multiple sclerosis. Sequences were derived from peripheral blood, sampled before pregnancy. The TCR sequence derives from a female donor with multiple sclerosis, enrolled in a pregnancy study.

The CDR3 bases are TGTGCCAGCAGCTCAGAGAGGGTCTGGACTAGCCGAGTCTTGGGCGGGGAGCTGTTTTTT. Protein product: CASSSERVWTSRVLGGELFF. The chain joins TRBV11-2 to TRBJ2-2; 8 bases agree with TRBD2. Germline loops: CDR1 SGHAT, CDR2 FQNNGV. The CDR3 length is 20 residues. The V gene end was trimmed by 4 bases and the J gene end by 7 bases; junction bases not matched to a gene: 23.